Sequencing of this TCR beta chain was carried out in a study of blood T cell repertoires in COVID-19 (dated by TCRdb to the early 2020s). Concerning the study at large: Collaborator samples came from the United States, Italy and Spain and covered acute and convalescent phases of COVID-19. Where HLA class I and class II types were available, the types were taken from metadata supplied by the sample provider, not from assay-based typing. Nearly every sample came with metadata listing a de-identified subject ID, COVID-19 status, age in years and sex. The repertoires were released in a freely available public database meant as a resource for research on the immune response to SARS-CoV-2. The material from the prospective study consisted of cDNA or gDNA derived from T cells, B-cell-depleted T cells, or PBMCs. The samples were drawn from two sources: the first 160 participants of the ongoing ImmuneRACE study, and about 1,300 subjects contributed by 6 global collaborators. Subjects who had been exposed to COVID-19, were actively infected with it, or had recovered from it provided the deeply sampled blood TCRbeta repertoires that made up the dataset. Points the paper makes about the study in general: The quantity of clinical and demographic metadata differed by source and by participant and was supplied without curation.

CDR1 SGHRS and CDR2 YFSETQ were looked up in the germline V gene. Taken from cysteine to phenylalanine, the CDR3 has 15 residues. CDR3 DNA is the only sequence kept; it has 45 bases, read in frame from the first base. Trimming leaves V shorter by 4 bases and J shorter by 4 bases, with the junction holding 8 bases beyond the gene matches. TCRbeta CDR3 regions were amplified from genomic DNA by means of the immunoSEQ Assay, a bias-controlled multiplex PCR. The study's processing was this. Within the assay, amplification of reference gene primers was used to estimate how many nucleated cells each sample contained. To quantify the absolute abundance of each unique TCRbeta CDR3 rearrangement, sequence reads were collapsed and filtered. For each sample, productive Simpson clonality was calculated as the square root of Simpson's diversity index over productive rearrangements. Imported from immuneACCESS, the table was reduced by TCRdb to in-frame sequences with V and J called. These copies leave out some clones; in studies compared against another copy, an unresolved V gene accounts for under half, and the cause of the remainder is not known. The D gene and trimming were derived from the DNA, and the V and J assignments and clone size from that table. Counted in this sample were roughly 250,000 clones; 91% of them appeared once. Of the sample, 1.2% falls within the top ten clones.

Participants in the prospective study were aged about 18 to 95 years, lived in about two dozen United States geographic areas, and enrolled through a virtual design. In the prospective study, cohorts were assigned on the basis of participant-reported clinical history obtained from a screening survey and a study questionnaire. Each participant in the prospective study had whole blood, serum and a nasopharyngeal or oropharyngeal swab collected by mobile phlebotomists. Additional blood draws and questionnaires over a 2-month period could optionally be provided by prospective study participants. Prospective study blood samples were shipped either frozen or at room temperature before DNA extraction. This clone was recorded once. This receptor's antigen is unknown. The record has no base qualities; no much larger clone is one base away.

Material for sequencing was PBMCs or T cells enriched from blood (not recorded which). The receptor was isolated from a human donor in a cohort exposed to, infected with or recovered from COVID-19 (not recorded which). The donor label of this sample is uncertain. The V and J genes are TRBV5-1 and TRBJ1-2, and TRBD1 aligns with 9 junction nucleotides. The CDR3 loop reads CASSPGDRDTYGYTF. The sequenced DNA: TGCGCCAGCAGCCCCGGGGACAGGGACACCTATGGCTACACCTTC.